This T cell receptor beta chain was recovered during a study of cytomegalovirus exposure and HLA in healthy donors. Turning to the study itself: Within an early data release were tens of millions of unique TCRs drawn from HLA-typed donors.

With 0 bases removed from V and 3 bases from J, the gap between germline ends came to 15 bases. The CDR3 totals 17 residues. Looked up from germline, CDR1 is MRHNA and CDR2 is SNTAGT. Judged by frequency, this clone is medium-sized. Its matching antigen is unknown. Study-wide results and limits: In a later analysis, HLA-C alleles had the fewest associated TCRs, DRB1 alleles the most.

The primer mix had 60 Vbeta and 13 Jbeta primers. Clones were sequenced by immunoSEQ multiplex PCR, and TCRdb holds only the in-frame ones, with some missing. Its listing shows around 34,000 clones. The chain links TRBV6-4 to TRBJ2-1, with D maybe TRBD1 (6 bases). This receptor was taken from a woman in her 40s in good health and CMV-seropositive. The sequencing sample was made of PBMCs. The DNA for the CDR3 is TGTGCCAGCAGTGACTCGGGGGCCGAGGGGCTCTACAATGAGCAGTTCTTC. As protein: CASSDSGAEGLYNEQFF.